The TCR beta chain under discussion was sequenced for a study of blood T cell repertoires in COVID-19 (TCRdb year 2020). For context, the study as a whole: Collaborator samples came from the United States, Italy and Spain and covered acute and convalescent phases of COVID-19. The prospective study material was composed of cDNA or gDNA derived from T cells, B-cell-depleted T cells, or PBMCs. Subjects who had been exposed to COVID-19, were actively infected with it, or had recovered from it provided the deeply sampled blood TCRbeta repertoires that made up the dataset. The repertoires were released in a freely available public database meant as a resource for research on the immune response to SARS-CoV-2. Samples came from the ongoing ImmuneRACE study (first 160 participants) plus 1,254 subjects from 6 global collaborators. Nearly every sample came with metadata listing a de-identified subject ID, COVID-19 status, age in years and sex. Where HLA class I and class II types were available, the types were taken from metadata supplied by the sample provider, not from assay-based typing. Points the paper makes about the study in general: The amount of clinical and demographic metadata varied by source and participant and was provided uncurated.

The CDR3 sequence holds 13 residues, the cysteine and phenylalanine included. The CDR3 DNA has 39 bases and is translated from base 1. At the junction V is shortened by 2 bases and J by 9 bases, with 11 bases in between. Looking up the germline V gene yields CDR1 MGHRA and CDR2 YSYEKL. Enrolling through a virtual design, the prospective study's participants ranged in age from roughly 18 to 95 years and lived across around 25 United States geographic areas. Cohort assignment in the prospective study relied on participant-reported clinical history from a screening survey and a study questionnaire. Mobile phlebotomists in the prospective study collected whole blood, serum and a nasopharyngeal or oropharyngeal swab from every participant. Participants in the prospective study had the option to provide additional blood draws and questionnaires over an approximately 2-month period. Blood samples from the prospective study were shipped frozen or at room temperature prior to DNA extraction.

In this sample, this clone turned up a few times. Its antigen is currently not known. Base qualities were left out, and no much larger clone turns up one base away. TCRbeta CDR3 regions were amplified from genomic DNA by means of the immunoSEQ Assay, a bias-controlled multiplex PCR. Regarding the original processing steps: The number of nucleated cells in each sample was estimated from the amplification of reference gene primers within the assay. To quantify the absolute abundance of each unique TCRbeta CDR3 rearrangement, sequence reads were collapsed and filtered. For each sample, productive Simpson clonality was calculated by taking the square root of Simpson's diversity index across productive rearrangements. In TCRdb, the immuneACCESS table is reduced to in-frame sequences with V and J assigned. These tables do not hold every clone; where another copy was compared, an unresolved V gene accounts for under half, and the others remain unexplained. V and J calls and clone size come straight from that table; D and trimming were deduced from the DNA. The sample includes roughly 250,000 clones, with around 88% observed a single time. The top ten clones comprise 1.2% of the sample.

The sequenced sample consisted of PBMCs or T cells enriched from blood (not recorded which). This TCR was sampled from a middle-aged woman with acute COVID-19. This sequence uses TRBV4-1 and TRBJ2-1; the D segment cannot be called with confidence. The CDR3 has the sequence CASSQSIRGEQFF. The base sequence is TGCGCCAGCAGCCAATCAATCCGAGGTGAGCAGTTCTTC.